Sequencing of this TCR beta chain was carried out in a study of blood T cell repertoires in COVID-19. About the research overall: Samples of COVID-19 (acute and convalescent) were obtained from the United States, Italy and Spain.

Germline V gene lookup returns CDR1 SEHNR and CDR2 FQNEAQ (reference sequence). V gave up 5 bases and J gave up 0 bases, with 20 bases separating them. The CDR3 runs 18 residues. In the original workflow: Scientists estimated how many nucleated cells there were by amplifying reference gene primers. Profiling relied on immunoSEQ multiplex PCR, and the TCRdb table lists in-frame clones only, not all of them. V, J and clone size are those of that table, while D and trimming were read from the DNA. Of a few hundred thousand clones listed, 70% to 90% are singletons. The gene calls are TRBV7-9 and TRBJ1-3; D call uncertain. The sequencing input was peripheral blood. The TCR originated in a man in his sixties with acute or convalescent COVID-19. The CDR3 reads CASSRPSRGWLSGNTIYF. CDR3 nucleotide sequence: TGTGCCAGCAGCCGCCCGTCGAGAGGGTGGCTCTCTGGAAACACCATATATTTT.